One sample yielded the 17 T cell receptor beta chains listed below, sequenced in a study of blood T cell repertoires in COVID-19. Assay used: immunoSEQ multiplex PCR; TCRdb lists only in-frame clones, some missing. This sample carries approximately 500,000 clones, roughly 91% of them seen once, and the ten largest clones take around 8%. Material: peripheral blood. These receptors all stem from a woman aged 50 to 60 with COVID-19, enrolled during active disease.

The chain couples TRBV10-2 to TRBJ2-3; D may be TRBD1 (5 bases). V was pared by 6 bases and J by 5 bases, with 12 bases between. Germline V gene lookup returns CDR1 WSHSY and CDR2 SAAADI. The CDR3 is 13 amino acids. The CDR3 sequence: CASSLTERDTQYF. Here the CDR3 DNA reads TGCGCCAGCAGCCTGACAGAGAGAGATACGCAGTATTTT.

The gene calls are TRBV6-6 and TRBJ1-5, with D tentatively TRBD1 (5 bases). V gave up 7 bases and J gave up 6 bases, with 16 bases separating them. The CDR3 sequence is 14 residues long. CDR1 is MNHNY, CDR2 SVGAGI, per germline (reference sequence). The CDR3 DNA reads TGTGCCAGCACCTCGTCTGGCAGGGCTCAGCCCCAGCATTTT. It translates to CASTSSGRAQPQHF.

The V gene is TRBV9, the J gene TRBJ1-5, with D unresolved. Between the trimmed V and J ends, which lost 1 base and 0 bases, there was a span of 5 bases. Looked up from germline, CDR1 is SGDLS and CDR2 is YYNGEE. There are 14 residues in the CDR3. This CDR3 is CASSVSDSNQPQHF. As DNA, the CDR3 is TGTGCCAGCAGCGTATCAGATAGCAATCAGCCCCAGCATTTT.

The chain has TRBV30 and TRBJ2-3; D perhaps matches TRBD2 (6 bases). With 3 bases removed from V and 4 bases from J, the gap between germline ends came to 14 bases. The CDR3 consists of 14 residues. The V gene's germline CDR1 is GTSNPN and CDR2 SVGIG (reference sequence). CDR3 DNA sequence: TGTGCCTGGAGATTCAGCGGGCATTCAGATACGCAGTATTTT. This encodes CAWRFSGHSDTQYF.

This clone was recorded only once. The V and J genes are TRBV7-3 and TRBJ1-1; 8 nucleotides align to TRBD1. V lost 3 bases, J lost 3 bases, and 6 bases stayed unmatched. The germline gives CDR1 SGHTA, CDR2 FQGTGA. The length of the CDR3 is 15 residues. CDR3 sequence (DNA): TGTGCCAGCAGCTTGAGACAGGGGACGGACACTGAAGCTTTCTTT. It specifies CASSLRQGTDTEAFF.

The chain carries TRBV11-2 and TRBJ1-6, with TRBD1 matching 8 bases. Germline V CDR1 and CDR2: SGHAT, FQNNGV. CDR3 length: 14 residues. J was trimmed by 10 bases and V by 3 bases; bases with no gene match: 5. CDR3 amino acids: CASSFGQGRSPLHF. CDR3 in DNA: TGTGCCAGCAGCTTCGGACAGGGCCGGTCACCCCTCCACTTT.

V usage is TRBV28 and J usage is TRBJ2-3, with no clear D. This CDR3 is 14 amino acids long. With 2 bases removed from V and 2 bases from J, the gap between germline ends came to 8 bases. Germline assignment: CDR1 MDHEN and CDR2 SYDVKM. The CDR3 loop is CASSLPGFTDTQYF. In DNA form, the CDR3 reads TGTGCCAGCAGTTTACCCGGGTTCACAGATACGCAGTATTTT.

The rearrangement links TRBV5-1 to TRBJ2-3; no definite D call. CDR1 is SGHRS, CDR2 YFSETQ, per germline. V lost 3 bases to trimming and J lost 2 bases, with 10 bases between them. The CDR3 is made up of 14 amino acids. Here the CDR3 DNA reads TGCGCCAGCAGCTCTGGGCTTTCCACAGATACGCAGTATTTT. Translating gives CASSSGLSTDTQYF.

This sequence joins TRBV5-4 and TRBJ1-2, with D possibly TRBD1 on 5 matching bases. The V and J ends lost 2 bases and 7 bases respectively, with 15 bases between them. The CDR3 has 14 amino acids. Germline CDR1 is SGHNT and CDR2 is YYREEE (reference sequence). The CDR3 is CASSFQGGAGGYTF. CDR3 nucleotide sequence: TGTGCCAGCAGCTTCCAGGGCGGGGCGGGTGGCTACACCTTC.

V usage is TRBV7-2 and J usage is TRBJ1-2, with 9 positions matching TRBD1. Germline V lookup: CDR1 SGHTA, CDR2 FQGNSA. With V trimmed by 5 bases and J by 5 bases, 12 bases remained unmatched. The CDR3 contains 16 residues. CDR3 coding DNA: TGTGCCAGCAGCCCCCTGGGGACAGGGAGGAATTATGGCTACACCTTC. Protein product: CASSPLGTGRNYGYTF.

V and J are TRBV5-4 and TRBJ1-6; D might be TRBD1 (5 bases). The CDR3 covers 16 residues. The germline gives CDR1 SGHNT, CDR2 YYREEE (reference sequence). Between the trimmed V and J ends, which lost 7 bases and 8 bases, there was a span of 22 bases. CDR3 region: CASAPSRGTQDSPLHF. The CDR3 DNA reads TGTGCCAGCGCTCCTTCTAGAGGGACTCAAGATTCACCCCTCCACTTT.

This chain connects TRBV7-9 to TRBJ1-2; the D gene is possibly TRBD1 (6 bases). Germline loops: CDR1 SEHNR, CDR2 FQNEAQ (reference sequence). The CDR3 length is 14 residues. Trimming cost V 2 bases and J 8 bases, with 15 bases left between them. CDR3 loop: CASSLRDTTRGYTF. The CDR3 region has the DNA TGTGCCAGCAGCTTACGGGACACTACCAGGGGCTACACCTTC.

The chain has TRBV6-4 and TRBJ1-1; the match to TRBD1 covers 7 bases. V gave up 4 bases and J gave up 0 bases; unmatched junction bases: 17. The germline CDR1 and CDR2 sequences are MRHNA and SNTAGT. This CDR3 spans 19 amino acids. The CDR3 sequence: CASSVPVLGTDLMNTEAFF. For the CDR3, the DNA is TGTGCCAGCAGTGTCCCCGTGTTGGGGACAGACCTTATGAACACTGAAGCTTTCTTT.

The rearrangement joins TRBV7-3 to TRBJ2-7, with 7 bases identical to TRBD2. Trimming removed 7 bases from V and 0 bases from J; junction bases left unmatched: 12. Germline V gene lookup returns CDR1 SGHTA and CDR2 FQGTGA. The CDR3 length is 16 residues. CDR3 amino acids: CASTSTAGTRSYEQYF. CDR3 nucleotide sequence: TGTGCCAGCACCTCTACAGCGGGGACCCGCTCCTACGAGCAGTACTTC.

This clone occurred a few times. The rearrangement joins TRBV11-2 to TRBJ2-7; TRBD1 matches 8 bases. The CDR3 totals 15 residues. The germline CDR1 and CDR2 sequences are SGHAT and FQNNGV. The V and J ends lost 5 bases and 3 bases, in that order; junction bases with no gene match: 9. The CDR3 coding sequence is TGTGCCAGCAGCCCAGGGACAGGTTTTCACTACGAGCAGTACTTC. This sequence encodes CASSPGTGFHYEQYF.

V usage is TRBV5-4 and J usage is TRBJ1-6; D unclear. V was pared by 4 bases and J by 7 bases, with 9 bases between. The germline gives CDR1 SGHNT, CDR2 YYREEE (reference sequence). CDR3 length: 13 residues. As DNA, the CDR3 is TGTGCCAGCAGCCGGGATAGAAATTCACCCCTCCACTTT. Translation gives CASSRDRNSPLHF.

The V call is TRBV4-1, the J call TRBJ2-1, with a tentative D call TRBD1 (6 bases). Germline CDR1 MGHRA, CDR2 YSYEKL. V was pared by 0 bases and J by 8 bases, with 14 bases between. There are 15 residues in the CDR3. DNA of the CDR3: TGCGCCAGCAGCCAAGATGGGCAGGGGAAGGATGAGCAGTTCTTC. Its protein product is CASSQDGQGKDEQFF.